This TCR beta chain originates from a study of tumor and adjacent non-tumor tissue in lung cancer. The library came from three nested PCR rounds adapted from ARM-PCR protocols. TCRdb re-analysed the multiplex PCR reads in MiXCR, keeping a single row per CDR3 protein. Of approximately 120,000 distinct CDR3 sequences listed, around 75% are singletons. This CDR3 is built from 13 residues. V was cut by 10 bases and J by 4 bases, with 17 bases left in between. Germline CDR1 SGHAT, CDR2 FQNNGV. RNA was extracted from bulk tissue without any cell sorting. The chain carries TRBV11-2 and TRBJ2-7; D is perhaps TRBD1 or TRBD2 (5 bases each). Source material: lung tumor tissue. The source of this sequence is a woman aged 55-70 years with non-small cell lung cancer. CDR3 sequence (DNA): TGTGCCAATTGGGACCGCGGAGGATACGAGCAGTACTTC. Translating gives CANWDRGGYEQYF.